This T cell receptor (beta chain) emerged from a study of CD8 T cells in Susac syndrome. Whole-study results and caveats: The study conceded that its TCR sequencing and HLA analysis involved relatively few individuals.

An amount of RNA that ranged from about 0.45 to 1 ug was reverse transcribed with random hexamers. From the immunoSEQ multiplex PCR reads, TCRdb called clonotypes with MiXCR, one entry per CDR3 protein. The table includes around 280,000 distinct CDR3 sequences, 70% to 90% detected once. CD8+ and CD4+ T cells from blood underwent TCR beta sequencing. Patients with stable or active relapsing-remitting disease, all of them treatment-naive, made up the multiple sclerosis controls. The TEMRA cells underwent FACS enrichment, while the CD8+ and CD4+ T cells underwent negative isolation. Concerning this clonotype itself: As yet, its antigen is unknown.

CDR3 size: 16 residues. The V end lost 3 bases, the J end lost 4 bases, and 19 bases lay between the germline ends. Germline V lookup: CDR1 SGHTA, CDR2 FQGTGA. The V gene is TRBV7-3, the J gene TRBJ2-7; D is possibly TRBD2 (5 bases). This receptor was identified in a human donor with multiple sclerosis. Sequences were obtained from CD8+ T cells from PBMCs. CDR3: CASSFSPEPGVYEQYF. In nucleotides, the CDR3 is TGTGCCAGCAGCTTCTCACCGGAACCCGGGGTTTACGAGCAGTACTTC.